One sample yielded the 2 T cell receptor beta chains listed below, sequenced in a study of identifying expanded T cells in peripheral blood. TCRdb's table, derived via immunoSEQ multiplex PCR, lists solely in-frame clones and lacks some. Of about 52,000 clones listed, 70% to 85% are singletons. The sample consisted of blood. These receptors were collected from a person aged 18 to 75 in good health.

This rearrangement joins TRBV5-1 to TRBJ1-4; D is undetermined. Germline V gene lookup returns CDR1 SGHRS and CDR2 YFSETQ. The V end lost 4 bases, the J end lost 0 bases, and 10 bases lay between the germline ends. This CDR3 comprises 15 residues. In DNA, the CDR3 is TGCGCCAGCAGCGGGCTCGGTGCAACTAATGAAAAACTGTTTTTT. It translates to CASSGLGATNEKLFF.

V and J are TRBV28 and TRBJ2-3; D call uncertain. Germline V gene data show CDR1 as MDHEN and CDR2 as SYDVKM. This CDR3 is built from 11 residues. The V end was cut by 5 bases, the J end by 4 bases, with 4 bases between. Written as DNA, the CDR3 is TGTGCCAGCAGTACACCAGATACGCAGTATTTT. Translated, it gives CASSTPDTQYF.